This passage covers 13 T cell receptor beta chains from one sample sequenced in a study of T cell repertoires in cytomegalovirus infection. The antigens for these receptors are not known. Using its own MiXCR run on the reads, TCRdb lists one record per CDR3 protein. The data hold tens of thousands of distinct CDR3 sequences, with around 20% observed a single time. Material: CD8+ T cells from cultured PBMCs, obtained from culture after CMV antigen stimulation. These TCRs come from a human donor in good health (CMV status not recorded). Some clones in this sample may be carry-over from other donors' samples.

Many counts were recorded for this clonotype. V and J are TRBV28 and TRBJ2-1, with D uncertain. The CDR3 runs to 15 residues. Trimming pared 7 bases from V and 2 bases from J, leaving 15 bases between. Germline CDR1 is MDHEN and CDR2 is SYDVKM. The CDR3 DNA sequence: TGTGCCAGCATCCTCAGGCCAGGAACCTACAATGAGCAGTTCTTC. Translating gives CASILRPGTYNEQFF.

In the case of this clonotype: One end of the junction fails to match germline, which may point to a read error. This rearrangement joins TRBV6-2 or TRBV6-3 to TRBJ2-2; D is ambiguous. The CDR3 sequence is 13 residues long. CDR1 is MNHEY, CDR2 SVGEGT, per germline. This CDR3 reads CARSPRNTGELFF. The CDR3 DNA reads TGTGCCCGCAGTCCGCGGAACACCGGGGAGCTGTTTTTT.

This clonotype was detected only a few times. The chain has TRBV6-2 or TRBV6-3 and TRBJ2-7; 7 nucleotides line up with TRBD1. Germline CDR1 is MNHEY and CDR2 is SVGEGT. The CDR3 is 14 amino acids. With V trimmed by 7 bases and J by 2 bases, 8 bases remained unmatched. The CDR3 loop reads CASNGQAWTYEQYF. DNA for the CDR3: TGTGCCAGCAACGGACAGGCCTGGACCTACGAGCAGTACTTC.

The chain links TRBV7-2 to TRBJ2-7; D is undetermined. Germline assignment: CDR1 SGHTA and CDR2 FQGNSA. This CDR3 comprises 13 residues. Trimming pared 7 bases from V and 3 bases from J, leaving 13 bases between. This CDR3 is CASTPVSLYEQYF. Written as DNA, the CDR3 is TGTGCCAGCACCCCGGTTAGCCTCTACGAGCAGTACTTC.

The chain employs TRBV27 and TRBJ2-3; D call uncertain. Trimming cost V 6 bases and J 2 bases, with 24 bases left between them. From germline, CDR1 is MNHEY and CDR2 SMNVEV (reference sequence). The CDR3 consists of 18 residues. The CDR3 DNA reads TGTGCCAGCAGGAGCCCTGCGGACCCCGGCGAGGACACAGATACGCAGTATTTT. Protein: CASRSPADPGEDTDTQYF.

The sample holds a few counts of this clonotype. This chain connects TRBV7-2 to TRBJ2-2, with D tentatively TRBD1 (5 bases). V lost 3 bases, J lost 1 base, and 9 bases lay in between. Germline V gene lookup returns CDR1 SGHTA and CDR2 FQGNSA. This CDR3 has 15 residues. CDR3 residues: CASSLARVNTGELFF. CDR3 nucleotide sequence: TGTGCCAGCAGCTTGGCCAGGGTGAACACCGGGGAGCTGTTTTTT.

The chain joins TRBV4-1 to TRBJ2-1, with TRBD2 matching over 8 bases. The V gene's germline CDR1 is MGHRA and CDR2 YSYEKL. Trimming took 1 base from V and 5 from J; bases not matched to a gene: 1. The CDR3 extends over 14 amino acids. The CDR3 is CASSQAGGDNEQFF. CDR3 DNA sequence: TGCGCCAGCAGCCAAGCGGGGGGGGACAATGAGCAGTTCTTC.

The CDR3 region is CASSPGGGWYHNEQFF. The CDR3 region has the DNA TGTGCCAGCAGCCCCGGGGGCGGGTGGTACCACAATGAGCAGTTCTTC. The V call is TRBV27, the J call TRBJ2-1; tentatively, D is TRBD1 or TRBD2 (6 bases each). Per the germline V gene, CDR1 is MNHEY and CDR2 is SMNVEV (reference sequence). The V end was cut by 6 bases, the J end by 5 bases, with 20 bases between. The CDR3 has 16 residues.

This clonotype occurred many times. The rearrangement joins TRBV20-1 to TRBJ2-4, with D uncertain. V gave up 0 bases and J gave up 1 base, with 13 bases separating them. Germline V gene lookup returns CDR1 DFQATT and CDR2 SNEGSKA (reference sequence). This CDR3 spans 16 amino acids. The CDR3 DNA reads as TGCAGTGCTAGAGATCTGGGGTATCGGGCCAAAAACATTCAGTACTTC. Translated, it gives CSARDLGYRAKNIQYF.

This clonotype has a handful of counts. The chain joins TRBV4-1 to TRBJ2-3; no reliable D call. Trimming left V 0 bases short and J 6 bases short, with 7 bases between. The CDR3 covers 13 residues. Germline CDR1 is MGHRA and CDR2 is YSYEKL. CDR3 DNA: TGCGCCAGCAGCCAAGAACTATCGGATACGCAGTATTTT. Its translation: CASSQELSDTQYF.

The CDR3 DNA sequence: TGTGCCAGCAGTTCCTGGGCCACCTACGAGCAGTACTTC. Its translation is CASSSWATYEQYF. The chain uses TRBV27 and TRBJ2-7, with no clear D. Germline loops: CDR1 MNHEY, CDR2 SMNVEV (reference sequence). This CDR3 is built from 13 residues. The V end lost 4 bases, the J end lost 2 bases, and 9 bases lay between the germline ends.

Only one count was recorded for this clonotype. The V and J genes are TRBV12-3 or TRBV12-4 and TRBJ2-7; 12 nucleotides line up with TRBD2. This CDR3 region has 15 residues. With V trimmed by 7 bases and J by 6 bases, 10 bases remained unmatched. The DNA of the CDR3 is TGTGCCAGCACCGGCCCGACTAGCGGGAGAGGCGAGCAGTACTTC. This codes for CASTGPTSGRGEQYF.

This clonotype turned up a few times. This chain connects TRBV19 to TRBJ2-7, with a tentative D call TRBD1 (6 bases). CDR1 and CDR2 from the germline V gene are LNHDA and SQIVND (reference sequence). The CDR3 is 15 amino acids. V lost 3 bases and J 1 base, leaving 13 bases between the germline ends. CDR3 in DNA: TGTGCCAGTAGTATCGGGACATCGATTTCCTACGAGCAGTACTTC. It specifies CASSIGTSISYEQYF.